The clone carrying this T cell receptor beta chain was counted between two and nine times. What it recognizes is unknown. The data stem from a study of T cells in Graves' hyperthyroidism and ophthalmopathy. The germline gives CDR1 SQVTM, CDR2 ANQGSEA. The CDR3 loop spans 13 amino acids. The V end was cut by 4 bases, the J end by 0 bases, with 10 bases between. Study results and caveats: Patients with ophthalmopathy were separated from those with stable hyperthyroidism by a 13 V-J model.

The investigators amplified TCR beta CDR3 regions from RNA transcripts. HTBI primers drove first-round RT-PCR of the TCR CDR3. TCRdb reanalysed the multiplex PCR reads using MiXCR and keeps one entry per CDR3 protein. The sample holds hundreds of thousands of distinct CDR3 sequences, more than 11% seen once. This clonotype was sampled from a woman in her twenties or thirties with Graves' hyperthyroidism. The sample comprised blood. The V and J genes are TRBV29-1 and TRBJ2-7, with D possibly being TRBD2 (6 bases). CDR3 protein: CSVVAVNSYEQYF. The CDR3 bases are TGCAGCGTTGTAGCGGTCAACTCCTACGAGCAGTACTTC.